This T cell receptor beta chain was recorded in a study of blood T cell repertoires in COVID-19. Across the study: T cells, B-cell-depleted T cells, or PBMCs provided the cDNA or gDNA that served as material.

This CDR3 is 14 amino acids long. Germline V gene lookup returns CDR1 SGHRS and CDR2 YFSETQ. The V gene lost 4 bases and the J gene lost 6 bases, with 14 bases spanning the gap. Authors' methods: Counts of nucleated cells, estimated from reference gene primer amplification, were obtained. Profiling relied on immunoSEQ multiplex PCR, and the TCRdb table lists in-frame clones only, not all of them. From that table come the V and J calls and clone size; the DNA was used to work out D and trimming. Of about 150,000 clones listed, over 80% are singletons. Sequencing was performed on peripheral blood. This rearrangement joins TRBV5-1 to TRBJ1-3, with D possibly TRBD1 on 6 matching bases. This TCR came from a woman aged 55 to 70 with acute or convalescent COVID-19. CDR3 in DNA: TGCGCCAGCAGCCCGGACAGCCGAACAAACACCATATATTTT. It specifies CASSPDSRTNTIYF.